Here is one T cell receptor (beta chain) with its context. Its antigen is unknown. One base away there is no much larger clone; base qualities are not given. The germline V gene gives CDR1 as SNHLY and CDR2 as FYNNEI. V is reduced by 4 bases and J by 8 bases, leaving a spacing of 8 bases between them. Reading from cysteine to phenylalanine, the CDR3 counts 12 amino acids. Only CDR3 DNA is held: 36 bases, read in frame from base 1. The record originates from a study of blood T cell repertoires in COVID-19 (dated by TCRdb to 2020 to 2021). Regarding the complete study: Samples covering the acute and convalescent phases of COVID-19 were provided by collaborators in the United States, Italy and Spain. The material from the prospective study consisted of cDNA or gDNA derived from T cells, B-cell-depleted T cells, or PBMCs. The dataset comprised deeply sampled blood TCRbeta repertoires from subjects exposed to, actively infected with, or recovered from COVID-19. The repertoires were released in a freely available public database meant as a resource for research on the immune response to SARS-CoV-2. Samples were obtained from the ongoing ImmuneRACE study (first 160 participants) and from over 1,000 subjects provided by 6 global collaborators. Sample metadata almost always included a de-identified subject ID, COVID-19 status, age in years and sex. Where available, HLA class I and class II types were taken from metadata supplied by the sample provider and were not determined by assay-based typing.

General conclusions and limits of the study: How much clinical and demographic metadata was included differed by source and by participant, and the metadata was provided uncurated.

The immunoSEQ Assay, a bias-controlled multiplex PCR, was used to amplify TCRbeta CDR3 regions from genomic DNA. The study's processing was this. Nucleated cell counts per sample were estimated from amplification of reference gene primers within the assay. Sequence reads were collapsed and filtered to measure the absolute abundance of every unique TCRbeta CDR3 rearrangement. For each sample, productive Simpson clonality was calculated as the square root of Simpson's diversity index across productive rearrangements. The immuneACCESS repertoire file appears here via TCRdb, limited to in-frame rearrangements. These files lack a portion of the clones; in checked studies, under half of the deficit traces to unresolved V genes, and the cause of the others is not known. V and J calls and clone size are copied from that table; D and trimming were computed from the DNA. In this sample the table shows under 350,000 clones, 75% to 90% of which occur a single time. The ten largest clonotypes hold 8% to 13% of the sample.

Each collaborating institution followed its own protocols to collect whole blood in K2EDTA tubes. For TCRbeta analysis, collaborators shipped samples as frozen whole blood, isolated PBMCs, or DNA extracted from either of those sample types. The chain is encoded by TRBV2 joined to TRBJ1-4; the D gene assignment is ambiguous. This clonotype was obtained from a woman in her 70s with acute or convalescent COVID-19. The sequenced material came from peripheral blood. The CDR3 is CASSAWEEKLFF. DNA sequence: TGTGCCAGCAGTGCGTGGGAGGAAAAACTGTTTTTT.